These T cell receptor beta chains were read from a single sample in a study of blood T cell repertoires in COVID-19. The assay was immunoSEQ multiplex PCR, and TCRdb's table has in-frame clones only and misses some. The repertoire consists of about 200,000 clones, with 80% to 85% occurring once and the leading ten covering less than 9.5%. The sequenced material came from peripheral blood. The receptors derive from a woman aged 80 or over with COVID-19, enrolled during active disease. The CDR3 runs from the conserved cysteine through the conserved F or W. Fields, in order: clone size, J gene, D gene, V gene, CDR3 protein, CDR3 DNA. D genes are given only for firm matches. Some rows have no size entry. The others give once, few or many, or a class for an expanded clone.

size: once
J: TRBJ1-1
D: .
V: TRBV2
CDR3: CDTTRGGNTEAFF
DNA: TGTGATACGACCCGCGGGGGGAACACTGAAGCTTTCTTT

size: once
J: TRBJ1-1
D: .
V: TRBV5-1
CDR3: CASSSSGSNTEAFF
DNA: TGCGCCAGCAGCTCATCAGGTTCGAACACTGAAGCTTTCTTT

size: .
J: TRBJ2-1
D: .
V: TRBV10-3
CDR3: CAISDYLGVSETYNEQFF
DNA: TGTGCCATCAGTGATTACTTGGGAGTATCCGAGACCTACAATGAGCAGTTCTTC

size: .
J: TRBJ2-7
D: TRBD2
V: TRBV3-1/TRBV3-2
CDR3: CASSQAPGGSYEQYF
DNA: TGTGCCAGCAGCCAAGCCCCGGGAGGCTCCTACGAGCAGTACTTC

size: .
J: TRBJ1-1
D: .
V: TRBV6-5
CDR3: CASSDSSNTEAFF
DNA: TGTGCCAGCAGCGACAGCTCGAACACTGAAGCTTTCTTT

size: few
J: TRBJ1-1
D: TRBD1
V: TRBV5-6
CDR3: CASSRTGVYFSTEAFF
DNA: TGTGCCAGCAGCCGGACAGGGGTTTACTTTAGCACTGAAGCTTTCTTT

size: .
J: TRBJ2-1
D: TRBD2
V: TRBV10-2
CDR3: CATRGGSYNEQFF
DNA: TGCGCCACACGGGGGGGCTCCTACAATGAGCAGTTCTTC

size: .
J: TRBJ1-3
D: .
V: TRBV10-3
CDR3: CAIIRLPSGNTIYF
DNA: TGTGCCATCATAAGACTCCCCTCTGGAAACACCATATATTTT

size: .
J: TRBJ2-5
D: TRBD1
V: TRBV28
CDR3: CASNPRGRRETQYF
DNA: TGTGCCAGCAATCCCAGGGGGCGCCGGGAGACCCAGTACTTC

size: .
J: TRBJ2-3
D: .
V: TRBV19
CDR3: CASRSRGADTQYF
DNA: TGTGCCAGTAGGAGCAGGGGGGCAGATACGCAGTATTTT

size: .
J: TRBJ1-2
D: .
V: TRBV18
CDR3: CASSPSGPINYGYTF
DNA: TGTGCCAGCTCACCTTCAGGGCCCATTAACTATGGCTACACCTTC

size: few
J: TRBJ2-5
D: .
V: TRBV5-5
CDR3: CASSLSQTQYF
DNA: TGTGCCAGCAGCCTCAGTCAGACCCAGTACTTC

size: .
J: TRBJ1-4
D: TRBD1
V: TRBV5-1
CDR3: CASSYRQGLGEKLFF
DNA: TGCGCCAGCAGCTATCGACAGGGGCTCGGTGAAAAACTGTTTTTT

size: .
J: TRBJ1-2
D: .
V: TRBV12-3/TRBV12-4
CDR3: CASRLKEGGYTF
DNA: TGTGCCAGCCGACTTAAAGAGGGTGGCTACACCTTC

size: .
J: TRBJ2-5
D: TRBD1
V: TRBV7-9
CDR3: CASSFRQGVRETQYF
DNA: TGTGCCAGCAGCTTCCGACAGGGAGTTAGGGAGACCCAGTACTTC

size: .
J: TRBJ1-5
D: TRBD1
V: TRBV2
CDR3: CASSRDSLNQPQHF
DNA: TGTGCCAGCAGTAGGGACAGCTTAAATCAGCCCCAGCATTTT